This T cell receptor (beta chain) originates from a study of T cells in Graves' hyperthyroidism and ophthalmopathy. This CDR3 has 13 amino acids. The germline V gene has CDR1 GTSNPN and CDR2 SVGIG (reference sequence). V lost 0 bases and J lost 11, with 16 bases in between. Amplification yielded TCR beta CDR3 regions, with RNA transcripts as the source. The TCR CDR3 first-round RT-PCR relied on the HTBI primer set. In TCRdb, the multiplex PCR reads were re-called with MiXCR into one record per CDR3 protein. The sample consists of 450,000 to 650,000 distinct CDR3 sequences, approximately 15% of them appearing once. There are many counts of this clonotype.

What was sequenced was blood. This chain joins TRBV30 and TRBJ1-2, with no clear D. The receptor was derived from a woman under 30 with Graves' ophthalmopathy. The CDR3 DNA reads as TGTGCCTGGAGTGTACACCACTCGATGGGGTACACCTTC. It is translated as CAWSVHHSMGYTF.